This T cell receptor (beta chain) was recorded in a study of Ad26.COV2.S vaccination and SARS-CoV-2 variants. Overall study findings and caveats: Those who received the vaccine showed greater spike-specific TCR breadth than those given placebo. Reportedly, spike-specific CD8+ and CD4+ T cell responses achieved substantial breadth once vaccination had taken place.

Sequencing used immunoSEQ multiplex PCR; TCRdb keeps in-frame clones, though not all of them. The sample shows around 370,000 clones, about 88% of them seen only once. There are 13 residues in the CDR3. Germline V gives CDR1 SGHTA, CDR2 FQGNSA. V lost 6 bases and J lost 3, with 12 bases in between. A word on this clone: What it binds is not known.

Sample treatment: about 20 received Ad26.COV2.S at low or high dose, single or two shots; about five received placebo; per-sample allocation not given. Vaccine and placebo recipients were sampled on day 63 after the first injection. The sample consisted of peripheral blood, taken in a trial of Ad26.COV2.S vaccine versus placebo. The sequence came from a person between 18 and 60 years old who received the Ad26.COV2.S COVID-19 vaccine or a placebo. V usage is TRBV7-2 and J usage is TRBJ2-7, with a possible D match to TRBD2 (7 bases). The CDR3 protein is CASSIGGGYEQYF. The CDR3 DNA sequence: TGTGCCAGCAGTATAGGGGGGGGCTACGAGCAGTACTTC.